The clone carrying this TCR beta chain was seen a handful of times. Antigen unknown. The sample holds other DNA sequences that translate to the same CDR3. Germline V gene data show CDR1 as SGHTA and CDR2 as FQGNSA. This CDR3 has 14 residues. V was cut by 5 bases and J by 1 base, with 6 bases left in between. The deep-level immunoSEQ assay was used. Researchers divided each subset's genomic DNA evenly across several immunoSEQ plates. Sequencing was performed with immunoSEQ multiplex PCR; in TCRdb, only in-frame clones are kept and a portion is missing. The sample has 2.5 million or so clones, approximately 94% seen once. This entry is derived from a study of shared clonotypes between healthy human individuals. Study conclusions and caveats: The study generally estimated greater richness for naive than memory subsets.

The authors divided CD4+ cells into CD45RA+ naive and CD45RA-negative memory subsets. J is TRBJ2-6 and V is TRBV7-2, with D unresolved. The sequenced sample was naive CD4+ T cells sorted from blood. The subset: CD45RA+ positively selected. The sequence derives from a man aged 18-30 years in good health. The CDR3 bases are TGTGCCAGCAGCCCTCCATCTGGGGCCAACGTCCTGACTTTC. Its protein product is CASSPPSGANVLTF.